This section outlines one TCR beta chain sequence together with its context. Its matching antigen is unknown. This sample is part of a study of OX40 agonist ivuxolimab in advanced cancers. Study-wide results and caveats: On average, a greater number of expanded clones characterised CD8+ T cells relative to CD4+. Circulating CD4+ and CD8+ T cells showed clonal expansion by week 6 at 0.1 to 3.0 mg/kg.

V lost 4 bases, J lost 1 base, and 7 bases lay in between. The V gene's germline CDR1 is MGHDK and CDR2 SYGVNS. This CDR3 comprises 13 residues. Produced via immunoSEQ multiplex PCR; TCRdb's table is partial and in-frame only. The sample has 10,000 or so clones, approximately 80% seen once. This sequence was found in an adult with an advanced solid tumor such as melanoma, head and neck, liver or kidney cancer. The chain is built from TRBV25-1 and TRBJ2-5, with D uncertain. Sequencing was performed on CD4+ or CD8+ T cells sorted from blood, taken in a trial of the OX40 agonist ivuxolimab. The CDR3 reads CASSGQSQETQYF. DNA of the CDR3: TGTGCCAGCAGTGGACAATCCCAAGAGACCCAGTACTTC.